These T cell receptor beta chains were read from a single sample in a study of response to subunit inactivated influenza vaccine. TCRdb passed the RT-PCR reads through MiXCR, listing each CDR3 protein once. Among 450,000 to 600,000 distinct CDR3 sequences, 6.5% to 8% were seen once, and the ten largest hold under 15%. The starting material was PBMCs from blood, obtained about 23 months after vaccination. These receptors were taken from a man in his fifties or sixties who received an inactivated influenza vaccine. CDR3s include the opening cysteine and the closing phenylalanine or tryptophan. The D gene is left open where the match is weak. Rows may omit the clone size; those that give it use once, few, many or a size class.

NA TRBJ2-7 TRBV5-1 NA CASSLVGLPEEQYF TGCGCCAGCAGCTTGGTGGGTCTTCCGGAGGAGCAGTACTTC
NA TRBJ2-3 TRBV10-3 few CAISPGDTQYF TGTGCCATCAGTCCGGGGGATACGCAGTATTTT
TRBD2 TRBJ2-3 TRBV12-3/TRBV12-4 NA CASSHPGLAGRTNTQYF TGTGCCAGCAGTCATCCGGGTCTAGCGGGCCGCACGAATACGCAGTATTTT
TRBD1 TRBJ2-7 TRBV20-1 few CSARTGVNYEQYF TGCAGTGCTAGGACAGGGGTCAACTACGAGCAGTACTTC
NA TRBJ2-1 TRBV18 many CASSPFDGGNEQFF TGTGCCAGCTCACCATTTGATGGTGGGAATGAGCAGTTCTTC
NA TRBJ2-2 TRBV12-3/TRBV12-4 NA CASSFVTGRIAGELFF TGTGCCAGCAGTTTCGTAACAGGGAGGATCGCCGGGGAGCTGTTTTTT
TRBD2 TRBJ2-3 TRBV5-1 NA CASSPGLAGYDTQYF TGCGCCAGCAGCCCTGGACTAGCGGGGTATGATACGCAGTATTTT
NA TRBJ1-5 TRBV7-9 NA CASSLWGGNQPQHF TGTGCCAGCAGCCTTTGGGGGGGGAATCAGCCCCAGCATTTT
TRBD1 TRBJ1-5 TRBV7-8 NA CASSPQGGYQPQHF TGTGCCAGCAGCCCTCAAGGGGGCTATCAGCCCCAGCATTTT
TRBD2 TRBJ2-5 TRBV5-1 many CASRSGTSGVQETQYF TGCGCCAGCAGATCCGGGACTAGCGGGGTCCAAGAGACCCAGTACTTC
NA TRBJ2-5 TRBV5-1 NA CASSLLGGEIETQYF TGCGCCAGCAGCTTGTTAGGTGGGGAAATAGAGACCCAGTACTTC
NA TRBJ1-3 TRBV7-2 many CASSSNRVSGNTIYF TGTGCCAGCAGCTCCAACAGGGTTTCTGGAAACACCATATATTTT
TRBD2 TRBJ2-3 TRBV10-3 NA CAIKAGETDTQYF TGTGCCATCAAGGCGGGAGAGACAGATACGCAGTATTTT
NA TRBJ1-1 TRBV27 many CASSFSILNTEAFF TGTGCCAGCAGTTTCAGCATACTGAACACTGAAGCTTTCTTT
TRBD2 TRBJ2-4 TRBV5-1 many CASSLRGTSGGANIQYF TGCGCCAGCAGCTTACGTGGGACTAGCGGGGGGGCCAACATTCAGTACTTC
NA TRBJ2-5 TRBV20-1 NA CSVPPGAETQYF TGCAGTGTCCCCCCGGGGGCTGAGACCCAGTACTTC
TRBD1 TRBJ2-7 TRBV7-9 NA CASSSTRDRGYEQYF TGTGCCAGCAGTTCAACGCGGGACAGGGGGTACGAGCAGTACTTC
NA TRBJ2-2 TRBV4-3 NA CASSQESIEVGELFF TGCGCCAGCAGCCAAGAATCGATCGAGGTGGGGGAGCTGTTTTTT
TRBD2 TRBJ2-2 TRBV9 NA CASSRTAGTSGGRLFF TGTGCCAGCAGCAGAACGGCCGGGACTAGCGGGGGGCGGCTGTTTTTT
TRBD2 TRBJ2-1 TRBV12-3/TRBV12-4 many CASQPGTSGNSEQFF TGTGCCAGCCAGCCCGGGACTAGCGGGAACTCTGAGCAGTTCTTC
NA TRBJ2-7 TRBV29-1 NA CSAVGGGYEQYF TGCAGCGCAGTTGGTGGGGGGTACGAGCAGTACTTC
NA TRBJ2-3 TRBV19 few CASSEWGSSDTQYF TGTGCCAGTAGCGAATGGGGGAGTTCAGATACGCAGTATTTT
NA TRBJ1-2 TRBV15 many CATSRGGPYGYTF TGTGCCACCAGCAGGGGGGGTCCCTATGGCTACACCTTC
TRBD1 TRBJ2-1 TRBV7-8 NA CASSPRDRGSDEQFF TGTGCCAGCAGTCCCCGGGACAGGGGGTCGGATGAGCAGTTCTTC
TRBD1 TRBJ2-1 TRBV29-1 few CSVEGTGRYNEQFF TGCAGCGTTGAGGGGACAGGGAGGTACAATGAGCAGTTCTTC
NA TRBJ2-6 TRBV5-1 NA CASSLRDGANVLTF TGCGCCAGCAGCCTAAGGGACGGGGCCAACGTCCTGACTTTC
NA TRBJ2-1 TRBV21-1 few CASSTSGRYSYNEQFF TGTGCCAGCAGCACTAGCGGGAGGTACTCCTACAATGAGCAGTTCTTC
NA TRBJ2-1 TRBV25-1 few CASSEFRGNSYNEQFF TGTGCCAGCAGTGAATTTCGGGGGAACTCCTACAATGAGCAGTTCTTC
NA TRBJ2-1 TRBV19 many CASRAGYNEQFF TGTGCCAGTAGGGCGGGTTACAATGAGCAGTTCTTC
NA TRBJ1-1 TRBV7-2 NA CASSWTWNTEAFF TGTGCCAGCAGCTGGACGTGGAACACTGAAGCTTTCTTT
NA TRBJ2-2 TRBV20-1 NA CSARVSNTGELFF TGCAGTGCTAGAGTGTCCAACACCGGGGAGCTGTTTTTT
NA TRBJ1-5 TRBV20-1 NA CSARFTGFRAQHF TGCAGTGCTAGATTTACCGGGTTCCGAGCCCAGCATTTT
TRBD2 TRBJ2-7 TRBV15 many CATSRSPLAGLYEQYF TGTGCCACCAGCAGATCCCCCTTAGCGGGGCTCTACGAGCAGTACTTC
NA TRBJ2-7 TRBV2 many CASSRRLGKGDEQYF TGTGCCAGCAGCCGCCGACTGGGGAAGGGCGACGAGCAGTACTTC
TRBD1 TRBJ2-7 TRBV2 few CASSTGTGENEQYF TGTGCCAGCAGTACCGGGACAGGGGAAAACGAGCAGTACTTC
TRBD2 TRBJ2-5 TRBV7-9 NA CASSSYLAGAETQYF TGTGCCAGCAGCTCCTATTTAGCGGGAGCGGAGACCCAGTACTTC
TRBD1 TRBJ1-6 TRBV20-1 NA CSAALDRGRNSPLHF TGCAGTGCGGCGCTTGACAGGGGGCGTAATTCACCCCTCCACTTT